This passage covers 8 T cell receptor beta chains from one sample sequenced in a study of multiple sclerosis patients with progressive multifocal leukoencephalopathy. The protocol was immunoSEQ multiplex PCR, while the TCRdb copy is restricted to in-frame clones and leaves out a portion. The sample records 25,000 to 35,000 clones, roughly 86% being singletons. Time point reported: more than 5 months of natalizumab therapy. The starting material was PBMCs, obtained from a patient treated with natalizumab. The receptors come from a human donor with multiple sclerosis.

The chain joins TRBV30 to TRBJ1-5; no clear D gene. Germline CDR1 and CDR2: GTSNPN and SVGIG (reference sequence). V was trimmed by 3 bases and J by 0 bases, leaving 12 bases between them. CDR3 length: 15 residues. CDR3 in DNA: TGTGCCTGGAGGGAAGGGAGTAATAGCAATCAGCCCCAGCATTTT. Translation: CAWREGSNSNQPQHF.

This chain uses TRBV9 with TRBJ2-1; 9 bases match TRBD1. The CDR3 sequence is 15 residues long. Losses at the gene ends were 4 bases for V and 4 bases for J; bases not matched to a gene: 6. The V gene's germline CDR1 is SGDLS and CDR2 YYNGEE. CDR3 in DNA: TGTGCCAGCAGCCAACAGGGGGCACAGTACAATGAGCAGTTCTTC. Translated, it gives CASSQQGAQYNEQFF.

The chain links TRBV11-2 to TRBJ2-1, with 8 bases lining up with TRBD2. Germline assignment: CDR1 SGHAT and CDR2 FQNNGV. Trimming at V came to 1 base and at J to 10 bases, leaving 6 bases not matched to a gene. CDR3 length: 14 amino acids. CDR3 DNA sequence: TGTGCCAGCAGCTTAGCGGGACTAGGGAGGGAGCAGTTCTTC. Its protein is CASSLAGLGREQFF. The whole variable domain, remainder taken from reference TRBV11-2 and TRBJ2-1, is EAGVAQSPRYKIIEKRQSVAFWCNPISGHATLYWYQQILGQGPKLLIQFQNNGVVDDSQLPKDRFSAERLKGVDSTLKIQPAKLEDSAVYLCASSLAGLGREQFFGPGTRLTVL.

The table lists this clone with a count of one. The CDR3 DNA follows: TGTGCTAGTGGGTTCGGGGGGGCTCCAGATACGCAGTATTTT. Amino acids: CASGFGGAPDTQYF. The rearrangement joins TRBV12-5 to TRBJ2-3, with TRBD2 identical over 8 bases. Germline values: CDR1 LGHNT, CDR2 FRNRAP. The CDR3 has 14 amino acids. The ends lost 6 bases at V and 4 bases at J; junction bases unmatched: 6.

This clone has a single count. The rearrangement uses TRBV19 and TRBJ2-1, with 10 bases lining up with TRBD2. With V trimmed by 1 base and J by 7 bases, 19 bases remained unmatched. The CDR3 runs 20 residues. Germline CDR1 LNHDA, CDR2 SQIVND (reference sequence). CDR3 DNA sequence: TGTGCCAGTAGTATAGGTGCAGGCCCAGCGGGAGGGCCGAGAGGGAATGAGCAGTTCTTC. Translated: CASSIGAGPAGGPRGNEQFF.

The chain has TRBV10-3 and TRBJ2-5; the D call may be TRBD1 or TRBD2 (5 bases each). CDR1 is ENHRY, CDR2 SYGVKD, per germline. The CDR3 is 13 amino acids. Deletions cut 4 bases from V and 11 bases from J, with 17 bases between. The DNA for the CDR3 is TGTGCCATCAGTGCGCCCGCCCTGGGGGAGCAGTACTTC. Its translation is CAISAPALGEQYF.

This clone was counted a single time. The chain uses TRBV30 and TRBJ1-3, with D perhaps TRBD1 (5 bases). The germline V gene encodes CDR1 GTSNPN and CDR2 SVGIG (reference sequence). This CDR3 spans 13 amino acids. V lost 4 bases to trimming and J lost 1 base, with 8 bases between them. The CDR3 DNA follows: TGTGCCTGGACGGGGGGATCTGGAAACACCATATATTTT. This translates into CAWTGGSGNTIYF.

This rearrangement joins TRBV28 to TRBJ1-5; 7 positions match TRBD1. V was pared by 8 bases and J by 6 bases, with 10 bases of the junction left unmatched. CDR1 and CDR2 from the germline V gene are MDHEN and SYDVKM. The CDR3 runs 14 residues. CDR3 nucleotide sequence: TGTGCCAGCCTCTCAGGGGGATTGAGTCAGCCCCAGCATTTT. This translates into CASLSGGLSQPQHF.